This TCR beta chain was captured in a study of blood T cell repertoires in COVID-19. About the study: Acute and convalescent COVID-19 samples came from the United States, Italy and Spain. Sample material is recorded as cDNA or gDNA derived from T cells, B-cell-depleted T cells, or PBMCs.

V lost 4 bases and J 0 bases, leaving 26 bases between the germline ends. The CDR3 is made up of 20 amino acids. Germline CDR1 SGHRS, CDR2 YFSETQ. Original processing notes: Cell counts per sample came from amplifying reference gene primers. The data were produced by immunoSEQ multiplex PCR, yet TCRdb's version contains in-frame clones alone and is incomplete. The V and J calls and the clone size are those of that table, but D and trimming were determined from the DNA. The sample lists 100,000 or so clones; over 75% were seen once. V usage is TRBV5-1 and J usage is TRBJ1-5; tentative D call: TRBD1 (5 bases). This clonotype originated in a man between 65 and 85 years old with active or convalescent COVID-19. Sequenced sample: peripheral blood. CDR3: CASSRQTPGAGTYSNQPQHF. The CDR3 nucleotides are TGCGCCAGCAGCCGACAAACGCCCGGGGCAGGGACTTATAGCAATCAGCCCCAGCATTTT. The variable domain in full, completed from reference TRBV5-1 and TRBJ1-5, reads KAGVTQTPRYLIKTRGQQVTLSCSPISGHRSVSWYQQTPGQGLQFLFEYFSETQRNKGNFPGRFSGRQFSNSRSEMNVSTLELGDSALYLCASSRQTPGAGTYSNQPQHFGDGTRLSIL.